A single sample is the source of the 25 T cell receptor beta chains below, sequenced in a study of cytomegalovirus exposure and HLA in healthy donors. This PCR relied on a set of 60 Vbeta primers and 13 Jbeta primers. Sequenced by immunoSEQ multiplex PCR; TCRdb stores in-frame clones only, minus some. Of tens of thousands of clones listed, roughly 75% are singletons. Sequenced material: PBMCs. Receptors were obtained from a man aged 25-45 years in good health and CMV-seropositive.

This clone was recorded a few times. The genes are TRBV4-2 and TRBJ1-3; 8 nucleotides agree with TRBD1. This CDR3 spans 17 amino acids. The germline CDR1 and CDR2 sequences are LGHNA and YNFKEQ. The V segment lost 0 bases and the J segment 5 bases; nucleotides outside the gene matches: 9. The CDR3 nucleotides read TGTGCCAGCAGCCAAGAATCTGCAGGGGGCCCGAGAAACACCATATATTTT. This translates into CASSQESAGGPRNTIYF.

This chain connects TRBV18 to TRBJ1-1; D uncertain. Germline CDR1 reads KGHSH; CDR2 reads LQKENI. V lost 6 bases to trimming and J lost 7 bases, with 21 bases between them. The CDR3 runs to 15 residues. The DNA of the CDR3 is TGTGCCAGCTCCCCAACGCAGGAGGGAAGGATTGAAGCTTTCTTT. This translates into CASSPTQEGRIEAFF.

The V gene is TRBV5-4, the J gene TRBJ2-1, with D possibly being TRBD2 (7 bases). V was trimmed by 2 bases and J by 6 bases, leaving 9 bases between them. CDR3 length: 13 amino acids. CDR1 is SGHNT, CDR2 YYREEE, per germline (reference sequence). CDR3 sequence (DNA): TGTGCCAGCAGCTTTGGGGGGGCCAATGAGCAGTTCTTC. It yields the protein CASSFGGANEQFF.

This clone was seen once. The J gene is TRBJ1-4, the V gene TRBV2; D is uncertain. V lost 7 bases to trimming and J lost 11 bases, with 29 bases between them. The CDR3 has 17 residues. Germline loops: CDR1 SNHLY, CDR2 FYNNEI. CDR3 amino acids: CASTISRNSLLPGKLFF. The CDR3 DNA is TGTGCCAGCACAATTTCAAGAAACTCTTTGTTGCCGGGTAAACTGTTTTTT.

This clone was picked up a small number of times. V is TRBV7-2 and J is TRBJ2-7; 10 bases are a match to TRBD1. From germline, CDR1 is SGHTA and CDR2 FQGNSA. The CDR3 extends over 16 amino acids. V trimming: 4 bases; J trimming: 2 bases; junction bases outside the gene matches: 8. In DNA, the CDR3 is TGTGCCAGCAGCTCACCGGATGGGACAGGGGCCTACGAGCAGTACTTC. This sequence encodes CASSSPDGTGAYEQYF.

The chain links TRBV6-1 to TRBJ2-7, with a possible D match to TRBD2 (6 bases). The germline V and J ends were trimmed by 6 bases and 4 bases, with 13 bases remaining between them. Germline V gene sequence: CDR1 MNHNS, CDR2 SASEGT. The CDR3 covers 13 residues. CDR3: CASSRGIEYEQYF. CDR3 in DNA: TGTGCCAGCAGCCGGGGGATAGAATACGAGCAGTACTTC.

The chain is built from TRBV7-2 and TRBJ1-1; a possible D gene is TRBD1 (5 bases). Germline loops: CDR1 SGHTA, CDR2 FQGNSA. There are 15 residues in the CDR3. Trimming took off 1 base at V and 4 bases at J, with 13 bases between the two ends. The CDR3 bases are TGTGCCAGCAGCTTAGATGGGGCAGTAGGCACTGAAGCTTTCTTT. Amino acids: CASSLDGAVGTEAFF.

The rearrangement uses TRBV5-6 and TRBJ2-2; tentatively, D is TRBD2 (6 bases). The germline V and J ends were trimmed by 4 bases and 5 bases, with 15 bases remaining between them. Germline loops: CDR1 SGHDT, CDR2 YYEEEE. The length of the CDR3 is 15 residues. The CDR3 protein is CASSRRGGRTGELFF. The CDR3 DNA reads as TGTGCCAGCAGCCGGAGAGGAGGGAGGACCGGGGAGCTGTTTTTT.

The V and J genes are TRBV2 and TRBJ1-6, with 8 bases lining up with TRBD1. CDR1 and CDR2 (germline): SNHLY, FYNNEI. V dropped 3 bases and J dropped 4; count of bases not matched to a gene: 11. There are 18 residues in the CDR3. DNA of the CDR3: TGTGCCAGCAGTGATCTCGGACAGGGCAAGACGTATAATTCACCCCTCCACTTT. Its protein product is CASSDLGQGKTYNSPLHF. Drawing the rest from reference TRBV2 and TRBJ1-6, the complete variable domain is EPEVTQTPSHQVTQMGQEVILRCVPISNHLYFYWYRQILGQKVEFLVSFYNNEISEKSEIFDDQFSVERPDGSNFTLKIRSTKLEDSAMYFCASSDLGQGKTYNSPLHFGNGTRLTVT.

This chain uses TRBV2 with TRBJ1-5; TRBD1 is a possible D gene (5 bases). V gave up 8 bases and J gave up 1 base, with 15 bases separating them. The CDR3 is made up of 15 amino acids. Germline CDR1 reads SNHLY; CDR2 reads FYNNEI. The CDR3 reads CASFSGKGSNQPQHF. The CDR3 coding sequence is TGTGCCAGCTTCTCAGGGAAGGGGAGCAATCAGCCCCAGCATTTT.

This sequence joins TRBV7-9 and TRBJ1-2; D is ambiguous. This CDR3 has 14 amino acids. V shed 6 bases and J shed 7 bases, with 18 bases lying between them. Germline lookup yields CDR1 SEHNR and CDR2 FQNEAQ (reference sequence). The CDR3 here is CASSQAGSSGGYTF. CDR3 coding DNA: TGTGCCAGCAGTCAAGCGGGTTCGAGTGGTGGCTACACCTTC.

The J gene is TRBJ2-7, the V gene TRBV6-5, with TRBD1 matching 10 bases. This CDR3 has 15 amino acids. CDR1 is MNHEY and CDR2 is SVGAGI in the germline V gene. Losses at the gene ends were 4 bases for V and 5 bases for J; bases not matched to a gene: 8. The CDR3 DNA reads TGTGCCAGCAGTTTCCGGGACAGGGGAAGGAACGAGCAGTACTTC. Its translation: CASSFRDRGRNEQYF.

The J gene is TRBJ1-2, the V gene TRBV2; 11 nucleotides match TRBD1. The CDR3 is made up of 13 amino acids. Per germline, CDR1 SNHLY and CDR2 FYNNEI. V trimming: 4 bases; J trimming: 6 bases; junction bases outside the gene matches: 1. The CDR3 DNA sequence: TGTGCCAGCAGTGGGGACAGGGGGGATGGCTACACCTTC. It specifies CASSGDRGDGYTF. Full variable domain (remainder filled in from reference TRBV2 and TRBJ1-2): EPEVTQTPSHQVTQMGQEVILRCVPISNHLYFYWYRQILGQKVEFLVSFYNNEISEKSEIFDDQFSVERPDGSNFTLKIRSTKLEDSAMYFCASSGDRGDGYTFGSGTRLTVV.

The V call is TRBV7-2, the J call TRBJ1-3; D not resolved. Germline CDR1 is SGHTA and CDR2 is FQGNSA. CDR3 length: 12 residues. V was cut by 4 bases and J by 7 bases, with 8 bases left in between. As DNA, the CDR3 is TGTGCCAGCAGCTCACTGCGGAACACCATATATTTT. Translation gives CASSSLRNTIYF.

Here the CDR3 reads CAWSAGQGSGGYTF. DNA for the CDR3: TGTGCCTGGAGTGCGGGACAGGGTTCTGGGGGCTACACCTTC. The chain is built from TRBV30 and TRBJ1-2; 9 bases match TRBD1. Looked up from germline, CDR1 is GTSNPN and CDR2 is SVGIG (reference sequence). Trimming removed 1 base from V and 8 bases from J; junction bases left unmatched: 8. This CDR3 comprises 14 residues.

The chain has TRBV10-2 and TRBJ1-3; D is unclear. V gave up 3 bases and J gave up 0 bases, with 6 bases separating them. CDR3 length: 14 residues. The germline V gene encodes CDR1 WSHSY and CDR2 SAAADI. CDR3 sequence (DNA): TGCGCCAGCAGTGATGGCTTCTCTGGAAACACCATATATTTT. As protein: CASSDGFSGNTIYF.

The rearrangement joins TRBV28 to TRBJ2-4; the D is unclear. Germline V gene sequence: CDR1 MDHEN, CDR2 SYDVKM. The CDR3 has 14 residues. Between the trimmed V and J ends, which lost 6 bases and 0 bases, there was a span of 9 bases. The CDR3 spells CASRKEIAKNIQYF. In DNA form, the CDR3 reads TGTGCCAGCAGAAAGGAGATAGCCAAAAACATTCAGTACTTC.

The chain carries TRBV5-6 and TRBJ2-5; a possible D gene is TRBD1 (6 bases). Germline values: CDR1 SGHDT, CDR2 YYEEEE. The CDR3 consists of 16 residues. Trimming left V 2 bases short and J 4 bases short, with 18 bases between. CDR3 nucleotides: TGTGCCAGCAGCTTCTCAGGGGCGGTAGCTCGAGAGACCCAGTACTTC. It specifies CASSFSGAVARETQYF.

CDR3 DNA: TGCGCCAGCAGCCAAGATCGGTCACCGAATTCACCCCTCCACTTT. It codes for CASSQDRSPNSPLHF. V usage is TRBV4-3 and J usage is TRBJ1-6; D not resolved. The CDR3 loop spans 15 amino acids. Germline-derived CDR1 and CDR2 are LGHNA and YSLEER. The V and J ends lost 0 bases and 7 bases respectively, with 10 bases between them.

This sequence joins TRBV7-2 and TRBJ1-1, with TRBD1 matching over 8 bases. The CDR3 totals 15 residues. V was clipped by 5 bases and J by 8 bases; unmatched bases: 13. CDR1 SGHTA and CDR2 FQGNSA come from the germline V gene. The CDR3 loop is CASSQGATPLGEAFF. The CDR3 bases are TGTGCCAGCAGCCAGGGGGCAACTCCCCTGGGAGAAGCTTTCTTT.

In its sample, this clone was seen a few times. The chain couples TRBV7-9 to TRBJ1-1, with 8 bases matching TRBD1. The CDR3 totals 14 residues. Germline-derived CDR1 and CDR2 are SEHNR and FQNEAQ (reference sequence). V gave up 2 bases and J gave up 2 bases; unmatched junction bases: 1. The CDR3 loop reads CASSLQGANTEAFF. CDR3 in DNA: TGTGCCAGCAGCTTACAGGGGGCCAACACTGAAGCTTTCTTT.

This chain joins TRBV30 and TRBJ1-6; the match to TRBD1 covers 7 bases. This CDR3 has 14 amino acids. V was clipped by 0 bases and J by 9 bases; unmatched bases: 5. Germline V CDR1 and CDR2: GTSNPN, SVGIG (reference sequence). CDR3 sequence (DNA): TGTGCCTGGAGTGTACAGGGGTATGGTTCACCCCTCCACTTT. It yields the protein CAWSVQGYGSPLHF.

CDR3 loop: CASRLTGRRYNEQFF. The CDR3 DNA follows: TGTGCCAGCAGGCTGACGGGAAGGCGATACAATGAGCAGTTCTTC. This chain uses TRBV6-6 with TRBJ2-1, with TRBD2 as a possible D gene (5 bases). The V end lost 6 bases, the J end lost 4 bases, and 16 bases lay between the germline ends. Germline CDR1 MNHNY, CDR2 SVGAGI (reference sequence). The CDR3 contains 15 residues.

The CDR3 sequence: CASSDPSLWYEQYF. DNA for the CDR3: TGTGCCAGCAGTGACCCTAGCCTTTGGTACGAGCAGTACTTC. The J gene is TRBJ2-7, the V gene TRBV6-1; D may be TRBD2 (5 bases). CDR1 MNHNS and CDR2 SASEGT come from the germline V gene. The CDR3 sequence is 14 residues long. V was trimmed by 3 bases and J by 4 bases, leaving 13 bases between them.

This clone showed up just once. The J gene is TRBJ2-7, the V gene TRBV7-2, with 8 bases that match TRBD2. The CDR3 totals 17 residues. V shed 1 base and J 0 bases; nucleotides not matched to a gene: 8. Germline V CDR1 and CDR2: SGHTA, FQGNSA. The CDR3 protein is CASSLVGRGTSSYEQYF. The CDR3 DNA reads as TGTGCCAGCAGCTTAGTAGGGCGGGGGACTAGCTCCTACGAGCAGTACTTC.